The 27 T cell receptor beta chains in this list originate from one sample, sequenced in a study of type 1 regulatory T cells (dated by TCRdb to the early 2020s). These receptors' targets are unknown. The data were produced on an Illumina MiSeq. The public reads were reanalyzed by TCRdb: fastp trimming at Q25, MiXCR alignment, in-frame beta chains only. Rows merge per CDR3 protein into single entries with the most common DNA and genes. This sample holds about 68,000 distinct CDR3 sequences; roughly three fifths were observed only once. The ten biggest clones cover 7.6% of the sample. The sequenced material came from cultured T cells, either the whole culture or a sorted T cell fraction (not recorded which). This sample's cell subset or site label indicates: Tr1-enriched cell product generated in vitro against host alloantigens. Receptors originate from a human donor in good health.

The CDR3 spells CSVSPGGSGNEQFF. CDR3 nucleotide sequence: TGCAGCGTTAGCCCGGGCGGTAGCGGTAATGAGCAGTTCTTC. The V gene is TRBV29-1, the J gene TRBJ2-1; D may be TRBD2 (6 bases). V lost 5 bases and J 7 bases, leaving 18 bases between the germline ends. The CDR3 is 14 residues long. Germline CDR1 SQVTM, CDR2 ANQGSEA.

With regard to this clonotype: At one end the junction does not follow the germline gene, possibly because of a read error. J is TRBJ2-1 and V is TRBV10-3, with D possibly TRBD2 on 5 matching bases. The CDR3 length is 15 residues. Germline loops: CDR1 ENHRY, CDR2 SYGVKD. CDR3: CVISITTTYYNEQFF. Written as DNA, the CDR3 is TGTGTCATCAGCATCACGACTACCTACTACAATGAGCAGTTCTTC.

This chain uses TRBV27 with TRBJ2-1; no definite D call. The CDR3 runs 14 residues. The V end was cut by 3 bases, the J end by 3 bases, with 9 bases between. Germline V gene sequence: CDR1 MNHEY, CDR2 SMNVEV (reference sequence). The chain's CDR3 is CASSLLQNYNEQFF. The CDR3 DNA follows: TGTGCCAGCAGTTTGCTACAGAACTACAATGAGCAGTTCTTC.

J is TRBJ2-2 and V is TRBV6-5; TRBD2 matches at 14 bases. Germline assignment: CDR1 MNHEY and CDR2 SVGAGI. The ends lost 2 bases at V and 5 bases at J; junction bases unmatched: 1. The CDR3 extends over 16 amino acids. The CDR3 sequence: CASSYRTSGRTGELFF. The CDR3 nucleotides read TGTGCCAGCAGTTACCGGACTAGCGGGAGGACCGGGGAGCTGTTTTTT.

V gene TRBV7-8 combines with J gene TRBJ2-5, with 10 nucleotides matching TRBD2. This CDR3 contains 15 residues. Trimming at V came to 5 bases and at J to 3 bases, leaving 6 bases not matched to a gene. Germline V gene lookup returns CDR1 SGHVS and CDR2 FQNEAQ. The CDR3 nucleotides are TGTGCCAGCAGCCTTAGCGGGAGGCTAAAAGAGACCCAGTACTTC. Protein: CASSLSGRLKETQYF.

The CDR3 spells CASGGQGDTQYF. The CDR3 nucleotides read TGTGCCAGCGGGGGGCAGGGAGATACGCAGTATTTT. The rearrangement uses TRBV6-5 and TRBJ2-3; D could derive from TRBD1 or TRBD2 (6 bases each). The germline V gene has CDR1 MNHEY and CDR2 SVGAGI. The CDR3 length is 12 residues. Trimming took off 8 bases at V and 5 bases at J, with 11 bases between the two ends.

This sequence joins TRBV7-2 and TRBJ2-1, with TRBD2 identical over 7 bases. Germline CDR1 and CDR2: SGHTA and FQGNSA. This CDR3 region has 13 residues. The V gene end was trimmed by 4 bases and the J gene end by 14 bases; junction bases not matched to a gene: 11. As DNA, the CDR3 is TGTGCCAGCAGCTCTCAGGAAGCGGGATTGAAGTTCTTC. It codes for CASSSQEAGLKFF.

V is TRBV3-1 and J is TRBJ2-1; D not resolved. In germline, CDR1 is LGHDT, CDR2 YNNKEL (reference sequence). V was cut by 1 base and J by 2 bases, with 18 bases left in between. The CDR3 covers 18 residues. For the CDR3, the DNA is TGTGCCAGCAGCCAAGGTGGATTAGCCTTTGGAGCCTACAATGAGCAGTTCTTC. Residues: CASSQGGLAFGAYNEQFF.

The V and J genes are TRBV29-1 and TRBJ2-3; TRBD1 might be the D (5 bases). CDR1 and CDR2 from the germline V gene are SQVTM and ANQGSEA. With 2 bases removed from V and 2 bases from J, the gap between germline ends came to 11 bases. This CDR3 is built from 14 residues. The CDR3, as DNA: TGCAGCGTTGAAAAGAGACAGAACACAGATACGCAGTATTTT. Protein product: CSVEKRQNTDTQYF.

The rearrangement uses TRBV20-1 and TRBJ2-3; maybe TRBD1 (6 bases). CDR1 is DFQATT and CDR2 is SNEGSKA in the germline V gene (reference sequence). V dropped 0 bases and J dropped 4 bases, with 17 bases sitting between them. The CDR3 length is 16 residues. Here the CDR3 reads CSARDYHGAGADTQYF. The CDR3, as DNA: TGCAGTGCTAGAGATTATCACGGCGCAGGGGCAGATACGCAGTATTTT.

V is TRBV20-1 and J is TRBJ1-2, with D possibly TRBD1 on 6 matching bases. Germline V gives CDR1 DFQATT, CDR2 SNEGSKA (reference sequence). V shed 5 bases and J shed 8 bases, with 18 bases lying between them. This CDR3 contains 13 residues. The CDR3 nucleotides read TGCAGTGCTTTCCGGGACACTCTCAGGGGCTACACCTTC. Its protein product is CSAFRDTLRGYTF.

The CDR3 DNA is TGCGCCAGCAGCCCTCTCCCCGGGACCTACGAGCAGTACTTC. This translates into CASSPLPGTYEQYF. The rearrangement joins TRBV4-1 to TRBJ2-7; tentative D call: TRBD2 (5 bases). Germline V gene sequence: CDR1 MGHRA, CDR2 YSYEKL. The CDR3 runs 14 residues. The ends were cut back, 4 bases at V and 2 bases at J, with 12 bases in the middle.

The chain employs TRBV12-3 or TRBV12-4 and TRBJ1-6; D is unclear. The CDR3 runs 14 residues. Trimming took off 6 bases at V and 5 bases at J, with 11 bases between the two ends. CDR3 sequence: CASRRDVNNSPLHF. The CDR3 DNA is TGTGCCAGCAGGAGAGACGTTAATAATTCACCCCTCCACTTT.

This chain joins TRBV19 and TRBJ2-3; the D gene is possibly TRBD2 (5 bases). The CDR3 is made up of 14 amino acids. Deletions cut 5 bases from V and 6 bases from J, with 15 bases between. Per the germline V gene, CDR1 is LNHDA and CDR2 is SQIVND (reference sequence). CDR3 sequence (DNA): TGTGCCAGTAGTGTACCCGGGGAAATGGATACGCAGTATTTT. Its translation is CASSVPGEMDTQYF.

Here the CDR3 DNA reads TGCAGTGAAATTATCCCTTGGGCAGGACAAGAGACCCAGTACTTC. This sequence encodes CSEIIPWAGQETQYF. The chain recombines TRBV20-1 with TRBJ2-5, with D uncertain. Between the trimmed V and J ends, which lost 7 bases and 2 bases, there was a span of 20 bases. This CDR3 comprises 15 residues. The germline V gene has CDR1 DFQATT and CDR2 SNEGSKA (reference sequence).

A few counts support this clonotype. V and J are TRBV7-2 and TRBJ1-5; TRBD1 is a possible D gene (5 bases). V was clipped by 3 bases and J by 7 bases, with 10 bases between them. Germline-derived CDR1 and CDR2 are SGHTA and FQGNSA. The CDR3 has 13 amino acids. This CDR3 reads CASSLRGEQPQHF. CDR3 bases: TGTGCCAGCAGCTTGCGGGGGGAACAGCCCCAGCATTTT.

This clonotype was detected a few times. The chain recombines TRBV12-3 or TRBV12-4 with TRBJ1-3; D remains unclear. The CDR3 has 13 residues. V was clipped by 10 bases and J by 4 bases, with 14 bases between them. The CDR3 region has the DNA TGTGCCACCGACGCCTCCAGAGGAAACACCATATATTTT. It encodes CATDASRGNTIYF.

This clonotype was recorded only once. V usage is TRBV29-1 and J usage is TRBJ2-1; D remains unclear. With 4 bases removed from V and 3 bases from J, the gap between germline ends came to 13 bases. This CDR3 is built from 14 residues. The germline gives CDR1 SQVTM, CDR2 ANQGSEA. CDR3 nucleotides: TGCAGCGTTGTGCCCGACGGTAGCTACAATGAGCAGTTCTTC. Protein sequence: CSVVPDGSYNEQFF.

This clonotype was found a few times. V is TRBV28 and J is TRBJ2-7; 7 bases match TRBD1. Per the germline V gene, CDR1 is MDHEN and CDR2 is SYDVKM. The V gene end was trimmed by 5 bases and the J gene end by 0 bases; junction bases not matched to a gene: 4. The CDR3 has 14 amino acids. The CDR3 DNA reads as TGTGCCAGCAGTCTCTGGGACAGCTCCTACGAGCAGTACTTC. It translates to CASSLWDSSYEQYF.

J is TRBJ2-7 and V is TRBV6-5, with TRBD1 identical over 8 bases. The CDR3 loop spans 14 amino acids. Per germline, CDR1 MNHEY and CDR2 SVGAGI. V lost 6 bases, J lost 5 bases, and 9 bases stayed unmatched. The CDR3 sequence is CASRLGTGRNEQYF. CDR3 DNA sequence: TGTGCCAGCAGACTAGGGACAGGTAGAAACGAGCAGTACTTC.

This clonotype was seen more than once but under ten times. V gene TRBV12-3 or TRBV12-4 combines with J gene TRBJ1-3, with D unresolved. The CDR3 extends over 15 amino acids. The ends were cut back, 3 bases at V and 0 bases at J, with 9 bases in the middle. The CDR3 here is CASSFADTSGNTIYF. The CDR3 DNA reads TGTGCCAGCAGTTTTGCAGATACCTCTGGAAACACCATATATTTT.

This clonotype was picked up a small number of times. This rearrangement joins TRBV5-6 to TRBJ2-7; D possibly corresponds to TRBD2 (5 bases). V was trimmed by 1 base and J by 4 bases, leaving 12 bases between them. This CDR3 has 14 amino acids. Germline loops: CDR1 SGHDT, CDR2 YYEEEE. The CDR3 spells CASSLTRDVYEQYF. The CDR3 coding sequence is TGTGCCAGCAGCTTGACTAGAGATGTATACGAGCAGTACTTC.

Concerning this clonotype itself: Given the absence of the conserved phenylalanine or tryptophan at the CDR3 end, a read error is likely. The chain links TRBV19 to TRBJ1-1; the D gene is possibly TRBD1 (5 bases). Germline CDR1 is LNHDA and CDR2 is SQIVND (reference sequence). V was clipped by 5 bases and J by 1 base, with 5 bases between them. This CDR3 region has 12 residues. CDR3 bases: TGTGCCAGTAGTGGGGCGAACACTGAAGCTTTCATT. This codes for CASSGANTEAFI.

The CDR3 spells CASSIGHGDTQYF. The DNA of the CDR3 is TGTGCCAGCAGCATAGGGCACGGAGATACGCAGTATTTT. The chain joins TRBV7-9 to TRBJ2-3; D not resolved. Germline CDR1 and CDR2: SEHNR and FQNEAQ (reference sequence). The ends were cut back, 5 bases at V and 5 bases at J, with 11 bases in the middle. The CDR3 has 13 residues.

V is TRBV6-6 and J is TRBJ2-2, with 11 bases identical to TRBD2. Looked up from germline, CDR1 is MNHNY and CDR2 is SVGAGI (reference sequence). The CDR3 is 15 residues long. The J segment lost 4 bases and the V segment lost 5 bases, leaving 3 bases of the junction unmatched. The chain's CDR3 is CASSATSGSTGELFF. The CDR3 DNA is TGTGCCAGCAGTGCAACTAGCGGGAGCACCGGGGAGCTGTTTTTT.

V is TRBV20-1 and J is TRBJ2-1; D uncertain. Trimming took off 0 bases at V and 6 bases at J, with 18 bases between the two ends. Germline-derived CDR1 and CDR2 are DFQATT and SNEGSKA (reference sequence). The CDR3 loop spans 16 amino acids. The CDR3 nucleotides are TGCAGTGCTAGAGATCGAGGCAGCCAATACTCCAATGAGCAGTTCTTC. This codes for CSARDRGSQYSNEQFF.

The chain's CDR3 is CASSPRRLAANTGELFF. CDR3 sequence (DNA): TGTGCCAGCAGTCCCAGGAGACTAGCGGCGAACACCGGGGAGCTGTTTTTT. The chain carries TRBV27 and TRBJ2-2; TRBD2 matches 9 bases. The germline CDR1 and CDR2 sequences are MNHEY and SMNVEV (reference sequence). V lost 5 bases to trimming and J lost 0 bases; unmatched junction nucleotides: 7. The CDR3 covers 17 residues.